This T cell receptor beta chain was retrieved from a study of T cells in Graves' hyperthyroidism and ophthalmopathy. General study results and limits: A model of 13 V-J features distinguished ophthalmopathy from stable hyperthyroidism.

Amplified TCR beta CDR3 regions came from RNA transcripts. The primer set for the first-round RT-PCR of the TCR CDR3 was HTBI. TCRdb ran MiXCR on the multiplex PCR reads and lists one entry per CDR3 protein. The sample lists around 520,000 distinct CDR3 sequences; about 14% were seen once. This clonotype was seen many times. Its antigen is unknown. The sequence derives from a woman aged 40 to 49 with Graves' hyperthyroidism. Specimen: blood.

The CDR3 sequence is CASSDPSGRGTGELFF. Here the CDR3 DNA reads TGCGCCAGCAGTGACCCTAGCGGGAGAGGCACCGGGGAGCTGTTTTTT. V is TRBV10-1 and J is TRBJ2-2; 10 nucleotides match TRBD2. Germline V gene data show CDR1 as WNHNN and CDR2 as SYGVQD (reference sequence). J gave up 4 bases and V 3 bases, and 5 bases lay outside the gene matches. CDR3 length: 16 residues.